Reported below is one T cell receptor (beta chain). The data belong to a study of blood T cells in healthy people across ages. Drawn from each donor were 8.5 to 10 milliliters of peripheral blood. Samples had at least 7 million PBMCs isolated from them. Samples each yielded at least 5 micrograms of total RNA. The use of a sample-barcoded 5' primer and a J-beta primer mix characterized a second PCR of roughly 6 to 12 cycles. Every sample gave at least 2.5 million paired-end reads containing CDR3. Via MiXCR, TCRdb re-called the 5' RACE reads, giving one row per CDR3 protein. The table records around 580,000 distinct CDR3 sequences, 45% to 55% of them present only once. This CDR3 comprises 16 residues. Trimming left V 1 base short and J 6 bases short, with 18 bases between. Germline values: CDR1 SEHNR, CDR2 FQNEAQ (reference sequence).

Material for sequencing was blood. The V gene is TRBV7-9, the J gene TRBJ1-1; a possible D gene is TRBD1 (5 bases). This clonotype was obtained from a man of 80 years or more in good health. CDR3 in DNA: TGTGCCAGCAGCTTAGATTGGGGGGGAGGCCGGGCTGAAGCTTTCTTT. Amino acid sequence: CASSLDWGGGRAEAFF.